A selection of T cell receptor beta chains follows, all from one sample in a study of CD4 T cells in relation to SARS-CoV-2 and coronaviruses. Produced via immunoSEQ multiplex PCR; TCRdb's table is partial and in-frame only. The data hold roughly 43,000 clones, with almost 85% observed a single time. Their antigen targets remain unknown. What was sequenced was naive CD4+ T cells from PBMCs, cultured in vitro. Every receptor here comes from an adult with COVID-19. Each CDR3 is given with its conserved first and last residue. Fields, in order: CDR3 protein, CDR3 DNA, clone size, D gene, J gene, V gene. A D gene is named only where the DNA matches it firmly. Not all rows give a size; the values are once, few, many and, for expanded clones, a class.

CDR3aa: CASSHSWADGELFF; CDR3nt: TGTGCCAGCAGCCATTCTTGGGCAGACGGGGAGCTGTTTTTT; abundance: .; d_gene: .; j_gene: TRBJ2-2; v_gene: TRBV5-8
CDR3aa: CASRAGSMGYNEQFF; CDR3nt: TGCGCCAGCAGAGCCGGGTCTATGGGATACAATGAGCAGTTCTTC; abundance: .; d_gene: .; j_gene: TRBJ2-1; v_gene: TRBV5-1
CDR3aa: CASSPRAGLSYEQYF; CDR3nt: TGTGCCAGCAGCCCAAGAGCGGGTCTCTCCTACGAGCAGTACTTC; abundance: .; d_gene: .; j_gene: TRBJ2-7; v_gene: TRBV5-4
CDR3aa: CASSLGGGSYEQYF; CDR3nt: TGTGCCAGCAGCTTAGGGGGGGGGAGCTACGAGCAGTACTTC; abundance: once; d_gene: TRBD2; j_gene: TRBJ2-7; v_gene: TRBV7-9
CDR3aa: CASSSPSETGLYTQYF; CDR3nt: TGCGCCAGCAGCTCCCCCTCAGAGACAGGGCTATATACGCAGTATTTT; abundance: few; d_gene: TRBD1; j_gene: TRBJ2-3; v_gene: TRBV5-1
CDR3aa: CASSLTRDSRETQYF; CDR3nt: TGTGCCAGCAGCTTAACTAGGGATTCCCGAGAGACCCAGTACTTC; abundance: .; d_gene: .; j_gene: TRBJ2-5; v_gene: TRBV7-3
CDR3aa: CASSPPGLAGGRSGANVLTF; CDR3nt: TGTGCCAGCTCACCCCCTGGACTAGCGGGAGGGCGGTCTGGGGCCAACGTCCTGACTTTC; abundance: once; d_gene: TRBD2; j_gene: TRBJ2-6; v_gene: TRBV18
CDR3aa: CASSTPRASGNTIYF; CDR3nt: TGTGCCAGCAGCACCCCCCGGGCGAGCGGAAACACCATATATTTT; abundance: .; d_gene: .; j_gene: TRBJ1-3; v_gene: TRBV6-6
CDR3aa: CASRWGGGSGRGEQFF; CDR3nt: TGTGCCAGCAGATGGGGTGGGGGTAGCGGGAGGGGGGAGCAGTTCTTC; abundance: .; d_gene: TRBD2; j_gene: TRBJ2-1; v_gene: TRBV6-6
CDR3aa: CASSQGLAVSYEQYF; CDR3nt: TGCGCCAGCAGCCAAGGCCTAGCGGTCTCCTACGAGCAGTACTTC; abundance: .; d_gene: TRBD2; j_gene: TRBJ2-7; v_gene: TRBV4-1
CDR3aa: CASSERGQASRYF; CDR3nt: TGTGCCAGCAGTGAAAGGGGACAGGCCTCCCGGTACTTC; abundance: once; d_gene: TRBD1; j_gene: TRBJ2-7; v_gene: TRBV2
CDR3aa: CASSFEQGAVYGYTF; CDR3nt: TGTGCCAGCAGCTTCGAACAGGGGGCCGTCTATGGCTACACCTTC; abundance: .; d_gene: TRBD1; j_gene: TRBJ1-2; v_gene: TRBV11-2
CDR3aa: CASSQAGTGDQPQHF; CDR3nt: TGTGCCAGCAGCCAAGCCGGGACAGGGGATCAGCCCCAGCATTTT; abundance: .; d_gene: TRBD1; j_gene: TRBJ1-5; v_gene: TRBV3-1/TRBV3-2
CDR3aa: CASSHWVGAGYTF; CDR3nt: TGTGCCAGCAGCCACTGGGTGGGGGCTGGCTACACCTTC; abundance: .; d_gene: .; j_gene: TRBJ1-2; v_gene: TRBV5-4
CDR3aa: CAFTSGSSYEQYF; CDR3nt: TGTGCCTTTACTAGCGGGAGCTCCTACGAGCAGTACTTC; abundance: .; d_gene: TRBD2; j_gene: TRBJ2-7; v_gene: TRBV30
CDR3aa: CASSRTVQETQYF; CDR3nt: TGTGCCAGCAGCCGGACAGTTCAAGAGACCCAGTACTTC; abundance: .; d_gene: .; j_gene: TRBJ2-5; v_gene: TRBV6-5
CDR3aa: CASSLVFQGPKFF; CDR3nt: TGTGCCAGCAGCTTGGTTTTCCAGGGTCCGAAGTTCTTC; abundance: .; d_gene: .; j_gene: TRBJ2-1; v_gene: TRBV5-6
CDR3aa: CASSQDFTSGPYEQYF; CDR3nt: TGTGCCAGCAGCCAAGATTTCACTAGCGGACCCTACGAGCAGTACTTC; abundance: once; d_gene: TRBD2; j_gene: TRBJ2-7; v_gene: TRBV4-2
CDR3aa: CASSPARPSGRNHNEQFF; CDR3nt: TGTGCCAGCAGCCCAGCCAGGCCTAGCGGGAGGAATCACAATGAGCAGTTCTTC; abundance: .; d_gene: TRBD2; j_gene: TRBJ2-1; v_gene: TRBV9
CDR3aa: CASCEIVLGAYEQYF; CDR3nt: TGTGCCAGCTGTGAGATAGTACTGGGAGCCTACGAGCAGTACTTC; abundance: once; d_gene: .; j_gene: TRBJ2-7; v_gene: TRBV6-1
CDR3aa: CASSLGTRRSAEKLFF; CDR3nt: TGTGCCAGCTCACTTGGGACGAGGAGGTCAGCTGAAAAACTGTTTTTT; abundance: .; d_gene: .; j_gene: TRBJ1-4; v_gene: TRBV18
CDR3aa: CASSLRGEGAIQPQHF; CDR3nt: TGTGCCAGCAGCTTAAGGGGGGAGGGGGCCATACAGCCCCAGCATTTT; abundance: once; d_gene: TRBD1; j_gene: TRBJ1-5; v_gene: TRBV7-2
CDR3aa: CASSVGVPSYEQYF; CDR3nt: TGTGCCAGCAGCGTAGGCGTTCCCTCCTACGAGCAGTACTTC; abundance: once; d_gene: .; j_gene: TRBJ2-7; v_gene: TRBV9